Listed below are T cell receptor beta chains from one sample, sequenced in a study of radiotherapy plus CTLA-4 blockade in lung cancer. TCRdb keeps only in-frame clones here, not all; method: immunoSEQ multiplex PCR. In the table there are some 96,000 clones, approximately 86% of which are singletons. This material consisted of peripheral blood, taken from a patient treated with radiotherapy plus ipilimumab. These TCRs come from a human donor with non-small cell lung cancer that progressed on radiotherapy plus ipilimumab. CDR3s include the opening cysteine and the closing phenylalanine or tryptophan. Fields, in order: J gene, D gene, V gene, clone size, CDR3 DNA, CDR3 protein. The D gene is left open where the match is weak. Size values are once, few and many counts, or a class for expanded clones, and some rows have none.

J gene: TRBJ2-3; D gene: TRBD2; V gene: TRBV18; clone size: .; CDR3 DNA: TGTGCCAGCTCAACACTAGCGGAAAACACAGATACGCAGTATTTT; CDR3 protein: CASSTLAENTDTQYF
J gene: TRBJ1-3; D gene: .; V gene: TRBV6-1; clone size: .; CDR3 DNA: TGTGCCAGCAGTGTAGCTTTTGGAAACACCATATATTTT; CDR3 protein: CASSVAFGNTIYF
J gene: TRBJ1-2; D gene: .; V gene: TRBV6-6; clone size: .; CDR3 DNA: TGTGCCAGCACCCCCCCAGGTTCCTCTAACTATGGCTACACCTTC; CDR3 protein: CASTPPGSSNYGYTF
J gene: TRBJ1-5; D gene: TRBD1; V gene: TRBV6-1; clone size: .; CDR3 DNA: TGTGCCAGCAGTTTGACAGGGGGCAACCAGCCCCAGCATTTT; CDR3 protein: CASSLTGGNQPQHF
J gene: TRBJ1-5; D gene: TRBD1; V gene: TRBV18; clone size: .; CDR3 DNA: TGTGCCAGCTCACCGGGGACAGGGGGTGATCAGCCCCAGCATTTT; CDR3 protein: CASSPGTGGDQPQHF
J gene: TRBJ2-5; D gene: TRBD2; V gene: TRBV5-1; clone size: .; CDR3 DNA: TGCGCCAGCAGCTTTGGACTAGCGGGAGGAGTGGAGACCCAGTACTTC; CDR3 protein: CASSFGLAGGVETQYF
J gene: TRBJ2-3; D gene: TRBD2; V gene: TRBV30; clone size: once; CDR3 DNA: TGTGCCTGGAGAAGCGGGAGGGCCCAGGGACGGGATACGCAGTATTTT; CDR3 protein: CAWRSGRAQGRDTQYF
J gene: TRBJ2-7; D gene: .; V gene: TRBV4-2; clone size: .; CDR3 DNA: TGTGCCAGCAAAGACGACAGGAGCTCCTACGAGCAGTACTTC; CDR3 protein: CASKDDRSSYEQYF
J gene: TRBJ2-1; D gene: TRBD2; V gene: TRBV25-1; clone size: .; CDR3 DNA: TGTGCCAGCACAGAAGCGGGAGTGTATGAGCAGTTCTTC; CDR3 protein: CASTEAGVYEQFF
J gene: TRBJ2-7; D gene: TRBD1; V gene: TRBV5-4; clone size: .; CDR3 DNA: TGTGCCAGCAGCTTGGGTTTCGGGACAGGGGACCACGAGCAGTACTTC; CDR3 protein: CASSLGFGTGDHEQYF
J gene: TRBJ2-7; D gene: TRBD2; V gene: TRBV7-2; clone size: .; CDR3 DNA: TGTGCCAGCAGCTCCTGGACTAGCGCCTACGAGCAGTACTTC; CDR3 protein: CASSSWTSAYEQYF
J gene: TRBJ2-1; D gene: .; V gene: TRBV6-1; clone size: .; CDR3 DNA: TGTGCCAGCAGTGCCCTACCCCTCTCCTACAATGAGCAGTTCTTC; CDR3 protein: CASSALPLSYNEQFF
J gene: TRBJ1-1; D gene: .; V gene: TRBV18; clone size: .; CDR3 DNA: TGTGCCAGCTCGCCGGACAGACTAAACACTGAAGCTTTCTTT; CDR3 protein: CASSPDRLNTEAFF
J gene: TRBJ2-2; D gene: TRBD2; V gene: TRBV19; clone size: .; CDR3 DNA: TGTGCCAGTAGTATTGGACTAGCGCCCACCGGGGAGCTGTTTTTT; CDR3 protein: CASSIGLAPTGELFF
J gene: TRBJ2-1; D gene: TRBD1; V gene: TRBV18; clone size: .; CDR3 DNA: TGTGCCAGCTCAGACCGACAGGGGACCTACAATGAGCAGTTCTTC; CDR3 protein: CASSDRQGTYNEQFF
J gene: TRBJ2-2; D gene: TRBD2; V gene: TRBV18; clone size: .; CDR3 DNA: TGTGCCAGCTCACCAATCGTAGCGGGAGCTGGAAATACCGGGGAGCTGTTTTTT; CDR3 protein: CASSPIVAGAGNTGELFF
J gene: TRBJ1-4; D gene: .; V gene: TRBV2; clone size: once; CDR3 DNA: TGTGCCAGCAGGGGGTTCACGGCAACTAATGAAAAACTGTTTTTT; CDR3 protein: CASRGFTATNEKLFF
J gene: TRBJ1-1; D gene: .; V gene: TRBV19; clone size: .; CDR3 DNA: TGTGCCAGTACCTTATCCCCCATGAACACTGAAGCTTTCTTT; CDR3 protein: CASTLSPMNTEAFF
J gene: TRBJ2-1; D gene: .; V gene: TRBV5-4; clone size: .; CDR3 DNA: TGTGCCAGCAGCTTGTTTAATAATGAGCAGTTCTTC; CDR3 protein: CASSLFNNEQFF
J gene: TRBJ2-5; D gene: TRBD2; V gene: TRBV7-2; clone size: .; CDR3 DNA: TGTGCCAGCAGCTTAGTAGCGGGAGACGGTGAGACCCAGTACTTC; CDR3 protein: CASSLVAGDGETQYF
J gene: TRBJ2-7; D gene: .; V gene: TRBV2; clone size: .; CDR3 DNA: TGTGCCAGCAGTGGGCGACTCCTGCCCTACGAGCAGTACTTC; CDR3 protein: CASSGRLLPYEQYF
J gene: TRBJ2-1; D gene: .; V gene: TRBV27; clone size: once; CDR3 DNA: TGTGCCAGCAGTTGGACACAGAACTCCTACAATGAGCAGTTCTTC; CDR3 protein: CASSWTQNSYNEQFF
J gene: TRBJ2-7; D gene: .; V gene: TRBV4-2; clone size: .; CDR3 DNA: TGTGCCAGCAGCCAAGCGGAGGCCTACGAGCAGTACTTC; CDR3 protein: CASSQAEAYEQYF
J gene: TRBJ2-2; D gene: .; V gene: TRBV7-6; clone size: .; CDR3 DNA: TGTGCCAGCAGCTTAAGTCGGCAGAACACCGGGGAGCTGTTTTTT; CDR3 protein: CASSLSRQNTGELFF
J gene: TRBJ2-7; D gene: .; V gene: TRBV29-1; clone size: .; CDR3 DNA: TGCAGCGTTGGGCAGGGGTCCTACGAGCAGTACTTC; CDR3 protein: CSVGQGSYEQYF
J gene: TRBJ2-3; D gene: .; V gene: TRBV5-1; clone size: .; CDR3 DNA: TGCGCCAGCAGCTCGGGACCAGGGTTGGATACGCAGTATTTT; CDR3 protein: CASSSGPGLDTQYF
J gene: TRBJ2-5; D gene: .; V gene: TRBV6-5; clone size: .; CDR3 DNA: TGTGCCAGCAGTTACTCAGTACAGGGAGAGACCCAGTACTTC; CDR3 protein: CASSYSVQGETQYF
J gene: TRBJ2-2; D gene: .; V gene: TRBV11-3; clone size: .; CDR3 DNA: TGTGCCAGCAGCTCCCTCGGGGGCGCGAACACCGGGGAGCTGTTTTTT; CDR3 protein: CASSSLGGANTGELFF
J gene: TRBJ1-3; D gene: .; V gene: TRBV2; clone size: .; CDR3 DNA: TGTGCCAGCAGTGCTAACACTGGAAACACCATATATTTT; CDR3 protein: CASSANTGNTIYF
J gene: TRBJ2-3; D gene: .; V gene: TRBV14; clone size: few; CDR3 DNA: TGTGCCAGCAGCCCTAGCCCGGTGGATACGCAGTATTTT; CDR3 protein: CASSPSPVDTQYF
J gene: TRBJ1-4; D gene: .; V gene: TRBV7-2; clone size: .; CDR3 DNA: TGTGCCAGCAGCTTAGGGTCCCCAGCCCGGGGTGAAAAACTGTTTTTT; CDR3 protein: CASSLGSPARGEKLFF
J gene: TRBJ1-1; D gene: .; V gene: TRBV7-3; clone size: .; CDR3 DNA: TGTGCCAGCAGCTTAGGGACCCGGGGGACTGAAGCTTTCTTT; CDR3 protein: CASSLGTRGTEAFF
J gene: TRBJ2-7; D gene: .; V gene: TRBV7-3; clone size: few; CDR3 DNA: TGTGCCAGCAGCTTAATGGTGGGCAGGCCCTACGAGCAGTACTTC; CDR3 protein: CASSLMVGRPYEQYF
J gene: TRBJ1-5; D gene: .; V gene: TRBV4-1; clone size: .; CDR3 DNA: TGCGCCAGCAGCCAAGCCCCGGGGAGCAATCAGCCCCAGCATTTT; CDR3 protein: CASSQAPGSNQPQHF
J gene: TRBJ1-1; D gene: .; V gene: TRBV7-9; clone size: once; CDR3 DNA: TGTGCCAGCAGCTTATGGGGTGACCGTGGCACTGAAGCTTTCTTT; CDR3 protein: CASSLWGDRGTEAFF
J gene: TRBJ1-5; D gene: .; V gene: TRBV27; clone size: once; CDR3 DNA: TGTGCCAGCAGCTCAGCCTTTTTTAGCAATCAGCCCCAGCATTTT; CDR3 protein: CASSSAFFSNQPQHF
J gene: TRBJ1-3; D gene: TRBD1; V gene: TRBV18; clone size: few; CDR3 DNA: TGTGCCAGCTCACCATTGGGACAGGGTACTGGAAACACCATATATTTT; CDR3 protein: CASSPLGQGTGNTIYF
J gene: TRBJ2-5; D gene: .; V gene: TRBV10-1; clone size: .; CDR3 DNA: TGCGCCAGCAGTGAGTCGAAGCGACTAGTTGAGACCCAGTACTTC; CDR3 protein: CASSESKRLVETQYF
J gene: TRBJ2-7; D gene: .; V gene: TRBV9; clone size: .; CDR3 DNA: TGTGCCAGCCAACCTTCCCTCGAATACGAGCAGTACTTC; CDR3 protein: CASQPSLEYEQYF
J gene: TRBJ1-2; D gene: .; V gene: TRBV19; clone size: .; CDR3 DNA: TGTGCCAGTAGTACCCAGGGAGGGGATTATGGCTACACCTTC; CDR3 protein: CASSTQGGDYGYTF
J gene: TRBJ1-3; D gene: .; V gene: TRBV7-6; clone size: once; CDR3 DNA: TGTGCCAGCAGCCGCCTGGAGTTCTCTGGAAACACCATATATTTT; CDR3 protein: CASSRLEFSGNTIYF
J gene: TRBJ1-1; D gene: .; V gene: TRBV5-4; clone size: .; CDR3 DNA: TGTGCCAGCAGCATAACAGGGATGGGGTACACTGAAGCTTTCTTT; CDR3 protein: CASSITGMGYTEAFF
J gene: TRBJ1-5; D gene: TRBD1; V gene: TRBV2; clone size: .; CDR3 DNA: TGTGCCAGCGGCGGACAGGGCAATCAGCCCCAGCATTTT; CDR3 protein: CASGGQGNQPQHF
J gene: TRBJ2-7; D gene: TRBD2; V gene: TRBV5-1; clone size: .; CDR3 DNA: TGCGCCAGCAGCTCATGGACTAGCGGGAATTGGTACTTC; CDR3 protein: CASSSWTSGNWYF
J gene: TRBJ2-7; D gene: TRBD1; V gene: TRBV6-1; clone size: .; CDR3 DNA: TGTGCCAGCAGTGACGCCTCCGGGACAGGAACCTTTCGGCAGTACTTC; CDR3 protein: CASSDASGTGTFRQYF
J gene: TRBJ2-2; D gene: TRBD1; V gene: TRBV9; clone size: .; CDR3 DNA: TGTGCCAGCAGCGCCCACCGTCCGGGACAGGGGAGCACCGGGGAGCTGTTTTTT; CDR3 protein: CASSAHRPGQGSTGELFF
J gene: TRBJ2-5; D gene: .; V gene: TRBV5-1; clone size: few; CDR3 DNA: TGCGCCAGCAGCGAACGGACGTCACAAGAGACCCAGTACTTC; CDR3 protein: CASSERTSQETQYF
J gene: TRBJ2-1; D gene: .; V gene: TRBV4-1; clone size: .; CDR3 DNA: TGCGCCGGCAGCTTTGACCCGGGCAGGGAGCAGTTCTTC; CDR3 protein: CAGSFDPGREQFF
J gene: TRBJ2-3; D gene: TRBD2; V gene: TRBV7-2; clone size: .; CDR3 DNA: TGTGCCAGCAGCTTAGGGGGGAGGGGCACAGATACGCAGTATTTT; CDR3 protein: CASSLGGRGTDTQYF
J gene: TRBJ1-5; D gene: TRBD1; V gene: TRBV19; clone size: .; CDR3 DNA: TGTGCCAGTATACAGACAGGGGGTTATCAGCCCCAGCATTTT; CDR3 protein: CASIQTGGYQPQHF
J gene: TRBJ1-5; D gene: TRBD1; V gene: TRBV19; clone size: .; CDR3 DNA: TGTGCCAGTAGCGACAGGGATAGCAATCAGCCCCAGCATTTT; CDR3 protein: CASSDRDSNQPQHF
J gene: TRBJ2-1; D gene: .; V gene: TRBV15; clone size: .; CDR3 DNA: TGTGCCACCAGCACCCCAGGGACTTCCATCAATGAGCAGTTCTTC; CDR3 protein: CATSTPGTSINEQFF
J gene: TRBJ2-7; D gene: .; V gene: TRBV6-4; clone size: .; CDR3 DNA: TGTGCCAGCAGTGAAAAGGGGACTTACACCTACGAGCAGTACTTC; CDR3 protein: CASSEKGTYTYEQYF